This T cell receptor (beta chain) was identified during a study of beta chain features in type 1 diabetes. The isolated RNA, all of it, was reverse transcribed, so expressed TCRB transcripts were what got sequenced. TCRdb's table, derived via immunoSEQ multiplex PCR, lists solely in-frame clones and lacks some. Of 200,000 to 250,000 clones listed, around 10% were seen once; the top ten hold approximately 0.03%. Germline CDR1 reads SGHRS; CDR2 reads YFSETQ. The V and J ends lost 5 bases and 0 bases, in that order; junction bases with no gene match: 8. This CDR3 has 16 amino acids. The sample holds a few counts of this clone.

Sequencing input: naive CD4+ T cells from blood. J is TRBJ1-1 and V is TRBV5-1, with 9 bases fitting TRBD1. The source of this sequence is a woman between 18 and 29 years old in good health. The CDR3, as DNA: TGCGCCAGCAGGCCTGGGGACAGGGCCATGAACACTGAAGCTTTCTTT. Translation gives CASRPGDRAMNTEAFF.